The rows below give T cell receptor beta chains drawn from one sample of a study of CD4 T cell repertoires in COVID-19. Data came from immunoSEQ multiplex PCR; TCRdb stores just in-frame clones and leaves some out. The profile shows 20,000 to 25,000 clones, roughly 87% of them singletons. The sample consisted of central memory CD4+ T cells from blood, taken before the COVID-19 pandemic. These receptors all stem from a human donor who had COVID-19. The CDR3 runs from the conserved cysteine through the conserved F or W. The order of the fields is CDR3 DNA, CDR3 protein, clone size, V gene, J gene, D gene. A D gene is named only where the DNA matches it firmly. Not all rows give a size; the values are once, few, many and, for expanded clones, a class.

DNA: TGTGCCAGCAGTACCGAGACAGGGGCGGAGGGGAAACTGTTTTTT
CDR3: CASSTETGAEGKLFF
size: NA
V: TRBV6-5
J: TRBJ1-4
D: TRBD1

DNA: TGCACCAGCAGCCAACCGGGACTAGCGGGACCTCCGGGCACAGATACGCAGTATTTT
CDR3: CTSSQPGLAGPPGTDTQYF
size: once
V: TRBV1
J: TRBJ2-3
D: NA

DNA: TGTGCCAGCAGTTTCCTAGCGCGGGGTGAGCAGTTCTTC
CDR3: CASSFLARGEQFF
size: NA
V: TRBV7-2
J: TRBJ2-1
D: NA

DNA: TGTGCCAGCAGTTTTTCAGTCCCGGGAGGTGAAAAACTGTTTTTT
CDR3: CASSFSVPGGEKLFF
size: NA
V: TRBV28
J: TRBJ1-4
D: NA

DNA: TGTGCCAGCAGTGGGACTAGCGGGAGGTTAGATACGCAGTATTTT
CDR3: CASSGTSGRLDTQYF
size: NA
V: TRBV6-5
J: TRBJ2-3
D: TRBD2

DNA: TGTGCCCGCGGGACTAGGCTCTACGAGCAGTACTTC
CDR3: CARGTRLYEQYF
size: NA
V: TRBV30
J: TRBJ2-7
D: TRBD2

DNA: TGTGCCAGCTCACCGACCTTGACTAGCGGGAGGAGAAATGAGCAGTTCTTC
CDR3: CASSPTLTSGRRNEQFF
size: NA
V: TRBV18
J: TRBJ2-1
D: TRBD2

DNA: TGTGCCAGCTCACCCCGGCAAGGGGACTACAATGAGCAGTTCTTC
CDR3: CASSPRQGDYNEQFF
size: NA
V: TRBV18
J: TRBJ2-1
D: NA

DNA: TGTGCCAGCAGCTTAGCAGGGAGGTACACTGAAGCTTTCTTT
CDR3: CASSLAGRYTEAFF
size: NA
V: TRBV11-2
J: TRBJ1-1
D: NA

DNA: TGTGCCAGTAGTCCGGGACTAGAGTGGGGCGAGCAGTACTTC
CDR3: CASSPGLEWGEQYF
size: NA
V: TRBV19
J: TRBJ2-7
D: TRBD2

DNA: TGTGCCAGCAGCTTGAAATCCGGGGGAGAGACCCAGTACTTC
CDR3: CASSLKSGGETQYF
size: NA
V: TRBV5-8
J: TRBJ2-5
D: NA

DNA: TGCGCCAGCAGCTTGGGGTTGGGGCCAGATACGCAGTATTTT
CDR3: CASSLGLGPDTQYF
size: NA
V: TRBV5-1
J: TRBJ2-3
D: NA

DNA: TGTGCCAGCAGTCCACGGGACAGGGTCAACGAGCAGTACTTC
CDR3: CASSPRDRVNEQYF
size: NA
V: TRBV28
J: TRBJ2-7
D: TRBD1

DNA: TGTGCCAGCAGTGACAACTCATTGGGGCCCCCAGATACGCAGTATTTT
CDR3: CASSDNSLGPPDTQYF
size: NA
V: TRBV6-4
J: TRBJ2-3
D: NA

DNA: TGTGCCTGGAGTGCCGTGGTGGGCGGGAGCTCCTACGAGCAGTACTTC
CDR3: CAWSAVVGGSSYEQYF
size: NA
V: TRBV30
J: TRBJ2-7
D: TRBD2

DNA: TGTGCCAGCATGAACAGGGTAGCCAAAAACATTCAGTACTTC
CDR3: CASMNRVAKNIQYF
size: NA
V: TRBV6-1
J: TRBJ2-4
D: NA

DNA: TGTGCCAGCATATCAGCGGGGGCGGAGAACACTGAAGCTTTCTTT
CDR3: CASISAGAENTEAFF
size: NA
V: TRBV27
J: TRBJ1-1
D: NA

DNA: TGCAGCGTTGGGGACAGCGGGTCCTCTGGGGCCAACGTCCTGACTTTC
CDR3: CSVGDSGSSGANVLTF
size: NA
V: TRBV29-1
J: TRBJ2-6
D: NA

DNA: TGCGCCAGCAGCGAGGACAGACTCGGGCCTAATGAAAAACTGTTTTTT
CDR3: CASSEDRLGPNEKLFF
size: NA
V: TRBV5-1
J: TRBJ1-4
D: NA

DNA: TGCGCCAGTAAAACAGGGTTGAGCTCTGGAAACACCATATATTTT
CDR3: CASKTGLSSGNTIYF
size: NA
V: TRBV5-1
J: TRBJ1-3
D: NA

DNA: TGCGCCAGCAGCCCTCAGGGGGCGGGTGAAAAACTGTTTTTT
CDR3: CASSPQGAGEKLFF
size: NA
V: TRBV4-1
J: TRBJ1-4
D: TRBD1

DNA: TGTGCCAGCAGCCAAGGACAGGACTTCTACGAGCAGTACTTC
CDR3: CASSQGQDFYEQYF
size: NA
V: TRBV14
J: TRBJ2-7
D: NA

DNA: TGCGCCAGCAGTGCAGCCCGGGGGTCGGGGGAGCAGTACTTC
CDR3: CASSAARGSGEQYF
size: NA
V: TRBV10-1
J: TRBJ2-7
D: NA

DNA: TGTGCCACCAGCATGACAGTAAACACTGAAGCTTTCTTT
CDR3: CATSMTVNTEAFF
size: NA
V: TRBV15
J: TRBJ1-1
D: NA

DNA: TGTGCCAGTACCGCGCGGGGCGGACAAGCTAACTATGGCTACACCTTC
CDR3: CASTARGGQANYGYTF
size: NA
V: TRBV19
J: TRBJ1-2
D: NA

DNA: TGCGCCAGCAGCTTGGGACTAGCGAGCACAGATACGCAGTATTTT
CDR3: CASSLGLASTDTQYF
size: NA
V: TRBV5-1
J: TRBJ2-3
D: TRBD2

DNA: TGTGCCAGCAGTCAGGGGTCGAACACCGGGGAGCTGTTTTTT
CDR3: CASSQGSNTGELFF
size: NA
V: TRBV2
J: TRBJ2-2
D: NA

DNA: TGTGCCAGCAGTGAAAGGACAGAGGGTGGCAATCAGCCCCAGCATTTT
CDR3: CASSERTEGGNQPQHF
size: NA
V: TRBV6-1
J: TRBJ1-5
D: NA

DNA: TGTGCCAGCAGCTTGAGGTCAGGCAGCACCCAGTACTTC
CDR3: CASSLRSGSTQYF
size: NA
V: TRBV5-8
J: TRBJ2-5
D: NA

DNA: TGTGCCAGCAGTTACCAGGGACTCTATGGCTACACCTTC
CDR3: CASSYQGLYGYTF
size: once
V: TRBV6-5
J: TRBJ1-2
D: NA

DNA: TGTGCCAGCAGCTTTCTACTAGCGCCGAACACCGGGGAGCTGTTTTTT
CDR3: CASSFLLAPNTGELFF
size: NA
V: TRBV5-6
J: TRBJ2-2
D: TRBD2

DNA: TGTGCCACCAGCCGCCGGGACAGGGCCTACAATGAGCAGTTCTTC
CDR3: CATSRRDRAYNEQFF
size: NA
V: TRBV15
J: TRBJ2-1
D: TRBD1

DNA: TGTGCCAGCAGCTTGGGGTCGGCGGTCCATGAGCAGTTCTTC
CDR3: CASSLGSAVHEQFF
size: NA
V: TRBV5-8
J: TRBJ2-1
D: NA

DNA: TGTGCCAGCAGGTGGAGCGGGGGGATCACCGGGGAGCTGTTTTTT
CDR3: CASRWSGGITGELFF
size: few
V: TRBV2
J: TRBJ2-2
D: TRBD2

DNA: TGTGCCATCAGTGGTAGTGGTGAGCAGTTCTTC
CDR3: CAISGSGEQFF
size: NA
V: TRBV10-3
J: TRBJ2-1
D: NA

DNA: TGTGCCTGGACCACTGGGGCAGGGTTGACCGGGGAGCTGTTTTTT
CDR3: CAWTTGAGLTGELFF
size: once
V: TRBV30
J: TRBJ2-2
D: NA

DNA: TGTGCCAGCAGCCAAGATCAGAGGCTAGCCAAAAACATTCAGTACTTC
CDR3: CASSQDQRLAKNIQYF
size: NA
V: TRBV14
J: TRBJ2-4
D: NA